One and the same sample provided the 20 T cell receptor beta chains below, sequenced in a study of cytomegalovirus exposure and HLA in healthy donors. TCRdb's table, derived via immunoSEQ multiplex PCR, lists solely in-frame clones and lacks some. The sample lists roughly 260,000 clones; around nine tenths were seen once. Sequencing input: PBMCs. The receptor source for this set is a man younger than 35 in good health and CMV-seronegative.

CDR3 DNA sequence: TGTGCCAGTAGGAACAGGGGAAGCTCTGGGGCCAACGTCCTGACTTTC. Protein sequence: CASRNRGSSGANVLTF. The J gene is TRBJ2-6, the V gene TRBV19; 7 positions match TRBD1. There are 16 residues in the CDR3. Germline V gene lookup returns CDR1 LNHDA and CDR2 SQIVND (reference sequence). Trimming removed 6 bases from V and 0 bases from J; junction bases left unmatched: 5.

About this clone itself: The same CDR3 is also encoded by other DNA sequences in this sample. The chain has TRBV6-6 and TRBJ2-7, with TRBD1 identical over 7 bases. CDR1 and CDR2 from the germline V gene are MNHNY and SVGAGI (reference sequence). This CDR3 has 13 residues. With 6 bases clipped from V and 2 bases from J, the junction kept 4 bases outside the gene matches. Here the CDR3 reads CASSPGTAYEQYF. CDR3 DNA sequence: TGTGCCAGCAGCCCCGGGACAGCCTACGAGCAGTACTTC.

The rearrangement joins TRBV6-4 to TRBJ2-7; TRBD2 is a possible D gene (6 bases). Germline CDR1 and CDR2: MRHNA and SNTAGT. V lost 4 bases and J 6 bases, leaving 13 bases between the germline ends. This CDR3 spans 13 amino acids. The DNA for the CDR3 is TGTGCCAGCAGTGCCGTGGGACTTTCCGAGCAGTACTTC. This gives the protein CASSAVGLSEQYF.

The V and J genes are TRBV18 and TRBJ2-7; 10 bases are a match to TRBD1. J gave up 2 bases and V 5 bases, and 6 bases lay outside the gene matches. Germline V gene sequence: CDR1 KGHSH, CDR2 LQKENI. The CDR3 has 15 amino acids. The CDR3 loop is CASSEGQGRTYEQYF. The CDR3 DNA reads as TGTGCCAGCTCAGAGGGACAGGGGCGTACCTACGAGCAGTACTTC.

The V call is TRBV4-3, the J call TRBJ2-5; D is unclear. The CDR3 is 13 residues long. Trimming stripped 4 bases from V and 4 bases from J, with 10 bases between. Germline V gene lookup returns CDR1 LGHNA and CDR2 YSLEER. CDR3 nucleotides: TGCGCCAGCAGCCCATCGACGGGAGAGACCCAGTACTTC. It yields the protein CASSPSTGETQYF.

The V call is TRBV7-3, the J call TRBJ2-3; D is possibly TRBD2 (6 bases). With 3 bases removed from V and 0 bases from J, the gap between germline ends came to 7 bases. The germline V gene has CDR1 SGHTA and CDR2 FQGTGA. The CDR3 has 14 amino acids. The CDR3 here is CASSLSGSTDTQYF. The CDR3 region has the DNA TGTGCCAGCAGCTTGAGCGGGAGCACAGATACGCAGTATTTT.

The J gene is TRBJ2-7, the V gene TRBV6-5; the D gene is possibly TRBD1 (6 bases). This CDR3 contains 12 residues. Trimming pared 8 bases from V and 3 bases from J, leaving 11 bases between. Germline V gene lookup returns CDR1 MNHEY and CDR2 SVGAGI. CDR3 nucleotides: TGTGCCAGCGGGGGCGAGGGCTACGAGCAGTACTTC. This translates into CASGGEGYEQYF.

This clone has only one observation. The chain has TRBV28 and TRBJ2-2, with D possibly being TRBD1 (6 bases). Germline loops: CDR1 MDHEN, CDR2 SYDVKM. This CDR3 is built from 16 residues. Deletions cut 6 bases from V and 4 bases from J, with 18 bases between. The CDR3 is CASRPSGERTTGELFF. DNA of the CDR3: TGTGCCAGCAGACCTTCAGGGGAAAGAACCACCGGGGAGCTGTTTTTT.

DNA of the CDR3: TGTGCCAGCAGTTATTCCGAGGTAGCTAATGAAAAACTGTTTTTT. As protein: CASSYSEVANEKLFF. V usage is TRBV6-6 and J usage is TRBJ1-4; D ambiguous. This CDR3 region has 15 residues. V was clipped by 3 bases and J by 3 bases, with 11 bases between them. Germline V CDR1 and CDR2: MNHNY, SVGAGI (reference sequence).

The V gene is TRBV7-2, the J gene TRBJ2-7; D unresolved. From germline, CDR1 is SGHTA and CDR2 FQGNSA. This CDR3 has 13 residues. Trimming took 1 base from V and 2 from J, leaving 6 bases between them. CDR3 bases: TGTGCCAGCAGCTTAGTCTTTGCCTACGAGCAGTACTTC. Its protein product is CASSLVFAYEQYF.

The chain couples TRBV5-5 to TRBJ1-6, with a possible D match to TRBD1 (6 bases). Germline lookup yields CDR1 SGHKS and CDR2 YYEKEE (reference sequence). The V end was cut by 2 bases, the J end by 19 bases, with 13 bases between. There are 11 residues in the CDR3. CDR3 nucleotides: TGTGCCAGCAGCTTTCCGGGGGGCCCGCACTTT. Translated, it gives CASSFPGGPHF.

This chain joins TRBV5-1 and TRBJ1-1; unclear D gene. V shed 0 bases and J shed 1 base, with 13 bases lying between them. Germline V gene lookup returns CDR1 SGHRS and CDR2 YFSETQ. This CDR3 is built from 16 residues. The CDR3 DNA sequence: TGCGCCAGCAGCTTGGGAAGCGCTACTAGGAACACTGAAGCTTTCTTT. As protein: CASSLGSATRNTEAFF.

This clone has more than one count but fewer than ten. The V call is TRBV2, the J call TRBJ2-2, with TRBD1 matching 7 bases. Trimming removed 7 bases from V and 10 bases from J; junction bases left unmatched: 6. The CDR3 is 12 residues long. In germline, CDR1 is SNHLY, CDR2 FYNNEI. CDR3 nucleotides: TGTGCCAGCAACAGGGGTAGTACGGAGCTGTTTTTT. This translates into CASNRGSTELFF.

The chain recombines TRBV4-2 with TRBJ2-6, with 7 positions matching TRBD2. The V gene's germline CDR1 is LGHNA and CDR2 YNFKEQ. V dropped 0 bases and J dropped 2; count of bases not matched to a gene: 10. This CDR3 comprises 19 residues. Written as DNA, the CDR3 is TGTGCCAGCAGCCAAGATATAGGCGGGAGTGTTCCTGGGGCCAACGTCCTGACTTTC. Protein: CASSQDIGGSVPGANVLTF.

This chain uses TRBV19 with TRBJ2-3; 9 bases align to TRBD1. V dropped 1 base and J dropped 2; count of bases not matched to a gene: 7. The CDR3 length is 17 residues. Germline CDR1 LNHDA, CDR2 SQIVND (reference sequence). The CDR3 DNA follows: TGTGCCAGTAGTATAGGCCGAGGGACAGGGACCACAGATACGCAGTATTTT. Translation: CASSIGRGTGTTDTQYF.

This chain uses TRBV15 with TRBJ1-1, with D perhaps TRBD1 (5 bases). The CDR3 contains 15 residues. The germline V gene encodes CDR1 LNHNV and CDR2 YYDKDF (reference sequence). Trimming took 1 base from V and 1 from J, leaving 10 bases between them. The CDR3 coding sequence is TGTGCCACCAGCAGAGGCGGGACGTCGAACACTGAAGCTTTCTTT. Translation: CATSRGGTSNTEAFF.

V gene TRBV19 combines with J gene TRBJ2-1; 7 nucleotides line up with TRBD1. The CDR3 sequence is 13 residues long. The J segment lost 2 bases and the V segment lost 7 bases, leaving 2 bases of the junction unmatched. Germline lookup yields CDR1 LNHDA and CDR2 SQIVND (reference sequence). This chain's CDR3 is CASTTGTYNEQFF. In DNA, the CDR3 is TGTGCCAGTACGACAGGGACCTACAATGAGCAGTTCTTC.

The V gene is TRBV28, the J gene TRBJ1-1, with no clear D. V dropped 5 bases and J dropped 5 bases, with 6 bases sitting between them. Germline V gene lookup returns CDR1 MDHEN and CDR2 SYDVKM. The CDR3 spans 11 residues. The CDR3 bases are TGTGCCAGCAGTGTGACTACTGAAGCTTTCTTT. Protein product: CASSVTTEAFF.

Remarks on this clone: One junction end disagrees with the germline gene, perhaps due to a read error. CDR3 amino acids: CASGEGSRGSYEQYF. For the CDR3, the DNA is TGTGCCAGCGGTGAAGGGTCCAGGGGGTCCTACGAGCAGTACTTC. The chain recombines TRBV2 with TRBJ2-7; 7 bases match TRBD1. The germline V gene has CDR1 SNHLY and CDR2 FYNNEI. This CDR3 is built from 15 residues.

The V and J genes are TRBV18 and TRBJ1-2; weak D call: TRBD1 (6 bases). V was trimmed by 0 bases and J by 3 bases, leaving 11 bases between them. The CDR3 is 15 residues long. The germline gives CDR1 KGHSH, CDR2 LQKENI. The CDR3 is CASSPPKTGDYGYTF. CDR3 nucleotide sequence: TGTGCCAGCTCACCACCGAAGACAGGTGACTATGGCTACACCTTC.